This T cell receptor beta chain stems from a study of response to subunit inactivated influenza vaccine listed by TCRdb under 2018. About the full investigation: Deep quantitative profiling of the T cell receptor repertoire was used in the study to follow responses to a trivalent subunit inactivated influenza vaccine.

The germline V gene gives CDR1 as SNHLY and CDR2 as FYNNEI. The CDR3 starts with the cysteine, ends with the phenylalanine, and has 13 residues. Only the CDR3 part of the read is kept: 39 bases, read in frame from the first base. Here V drops 7 bases and J drops 1 base, and the junction holds 0 bases not matched to any gene. This clonotype was counted a few times. This receptor's antigen is unknown. No quality values exist for individual bases; no much larger clone is one base distant. Receptors were amplified or captured by RT-PCR. Sequencing was performed on an Illumina HiSeq 2500. TCRdb reprocessing: public reads trimmed at Q25 with fastp, clones called with MiXCR, in-frame beta chains kept. Each entry merges the rows of one CDR3 protein and shows their most common DNA and genes. The sample table holds 500,000 to 600,000 distinct CDR3 sequences, of which 12% to 15% were seen once. The ten largest clones add up to approximately 10% of the sample.

The research as a whole found: It was suggested by the authors that each seasonal influenza vaccination may recruit only a limited number of new T cells.

In this chain, TRBV2 is recombined with TRBJ2-5; 10 junctional bases match TRBD2. The receptor was derived from a man between 45 and 60 years old who received an inactivated influenza vaccine. Donor details come from another sample of the same person, matched by shared clones. Sequenced here: PBMCs from blood, sampled roughly 13 days after vaccination. The nucleotide sequence is TGTGCCAGCAAGCGGGGGGGCCAAGAGACCCAGTACTTC. The encoded protein is CASKRGGQETQYF.